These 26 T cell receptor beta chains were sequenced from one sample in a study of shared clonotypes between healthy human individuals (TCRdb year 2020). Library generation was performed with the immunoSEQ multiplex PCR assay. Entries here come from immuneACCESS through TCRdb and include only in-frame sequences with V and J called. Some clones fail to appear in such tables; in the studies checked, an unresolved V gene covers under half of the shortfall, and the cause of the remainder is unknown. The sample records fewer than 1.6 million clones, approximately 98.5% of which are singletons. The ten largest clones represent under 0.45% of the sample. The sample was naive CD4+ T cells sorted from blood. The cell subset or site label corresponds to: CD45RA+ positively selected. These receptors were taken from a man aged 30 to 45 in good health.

The CDR3 bases are TGTGCCAGCAGCGTCAACCAAGGGGGCTACACCTTC. This sequence encodes CASSVNQGGYTF. The gene calls are TRBV9 and TRBJ1-2, with D uncertain. Germline values: CDR1 SGDLS, CDR2 YYNGEE. The CDR3 is 12 residues long. Between the trimmed V and J ends, which lost 2 bases and 8 bases, there was a span of 10 bases.

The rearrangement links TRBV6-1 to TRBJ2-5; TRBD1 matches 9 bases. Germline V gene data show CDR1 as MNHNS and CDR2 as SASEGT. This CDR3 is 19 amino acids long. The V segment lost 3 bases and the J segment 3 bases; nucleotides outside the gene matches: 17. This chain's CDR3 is CASSDPPDWDRVVKETQYF. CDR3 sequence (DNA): TGTGCCAGCAGTGACCCCCCCGATTGGGACAGGGTCGTGAAAGAGACCCAGTACTTC.

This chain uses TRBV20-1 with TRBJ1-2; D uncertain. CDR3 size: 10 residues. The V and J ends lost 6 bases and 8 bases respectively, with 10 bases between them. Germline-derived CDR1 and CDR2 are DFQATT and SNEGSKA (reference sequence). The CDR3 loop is CSAATGGYTF. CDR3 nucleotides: TGCAGTGCCGCTACCGGGGGCTACACCTTC.

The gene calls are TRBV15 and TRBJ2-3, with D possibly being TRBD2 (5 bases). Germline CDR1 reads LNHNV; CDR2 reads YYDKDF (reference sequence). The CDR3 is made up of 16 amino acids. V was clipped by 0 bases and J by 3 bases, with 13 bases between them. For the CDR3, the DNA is TGTGCCACCAGCAGAGACAGGACCGGGATTACAGATACGCAGTATTTT. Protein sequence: CATSRDRTGITDTQYF.

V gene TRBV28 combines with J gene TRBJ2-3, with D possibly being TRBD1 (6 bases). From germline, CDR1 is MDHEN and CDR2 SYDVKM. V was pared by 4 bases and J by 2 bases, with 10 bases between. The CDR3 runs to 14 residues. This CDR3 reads CASSSGQNTDTQYF. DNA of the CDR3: TGTGCCAGCAGTTCCGGACAGAACACAGATACGCAGTATTTT.

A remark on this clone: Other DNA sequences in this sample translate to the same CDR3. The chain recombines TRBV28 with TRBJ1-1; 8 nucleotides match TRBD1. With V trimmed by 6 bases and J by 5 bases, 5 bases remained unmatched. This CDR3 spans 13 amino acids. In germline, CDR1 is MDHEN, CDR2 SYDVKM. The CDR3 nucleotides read TGTGCCAGCAGCTTCAGGGGGCGGACTGAAGCTTTCTTT. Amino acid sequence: CASSFRGRTEAFF.

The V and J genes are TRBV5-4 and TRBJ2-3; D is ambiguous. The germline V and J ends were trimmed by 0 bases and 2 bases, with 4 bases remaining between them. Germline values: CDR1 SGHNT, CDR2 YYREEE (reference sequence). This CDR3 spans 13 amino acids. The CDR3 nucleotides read TGTGCCAGCAGCTTGGGGGACACAGATACGCAGTATTTT. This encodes CASSLGDTDTQYF. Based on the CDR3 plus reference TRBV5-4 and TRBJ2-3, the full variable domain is ETGVTQSPTHLIKTRGQQVTLRCSSQSGHNTVSWYQQALGQGPQFIFQYYREEENGRGNFPPRFSGLQFPNYSSELNVNALELDDSALYLCASSLGDTDTQYFGPGTRLTVL.

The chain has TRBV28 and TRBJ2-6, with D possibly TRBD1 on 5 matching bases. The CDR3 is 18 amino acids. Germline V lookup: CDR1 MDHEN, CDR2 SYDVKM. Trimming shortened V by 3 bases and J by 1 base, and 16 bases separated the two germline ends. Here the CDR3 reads CASSFRQTPLSGANVLTF. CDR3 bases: TGTGCCAGCAGTTTCCGACAGACGCCCCTTTCTGGGGCCAACGTCCTGACTTTC.

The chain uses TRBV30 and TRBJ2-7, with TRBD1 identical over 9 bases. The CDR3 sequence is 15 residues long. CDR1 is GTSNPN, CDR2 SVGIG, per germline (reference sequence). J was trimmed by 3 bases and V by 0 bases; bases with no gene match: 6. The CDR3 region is CAWSVPGQGGYEQYF. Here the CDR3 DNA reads TGTGCCTGGAGTGTACCGGGACAGGGTGGCTACGAGCAGTACTTC.

This CDR3 is CASSPLAGTGFREQFF. CDR3 bases: TGTGCCAGCAGCCCACTAGCCGGGACCGGGTTTAGGGAGCAGTTCTTC. This sequence joins TRBV11-2 and TRBJ2-1; possibly TRBD2 for D (6 bases). The V and J ends lost 5 bases and 10 bases respectively, with 24 bases between them. CDR3 size: 16 residues. Germline CDR1 SGHAT, CDR2 FQNNGV.

CDR3 sequence reads: CASSLPPGVGRAGANVLTF. The CDR3 DNA reads TGTGCCAGCAGCTTGCCCCCCGGGGTCGGGAGGGCTGGGGCCAACGTCCTGACTTTC. This rearrangement joins TRBV5-4 to TRBJ2-6; 8 nucleotides align to TRBD2. The CDR3 totals 19 residues. Per germline, CDR1 SGHNT and CDR2 YYREEE (reference sequence). The ends lost 1 base at V and 2 bases at J; junction bases unmatched: 11.

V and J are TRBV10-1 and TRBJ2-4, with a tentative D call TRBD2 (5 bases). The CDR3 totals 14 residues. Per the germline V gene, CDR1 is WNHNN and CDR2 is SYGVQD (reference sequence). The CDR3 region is CDTSNILAKNIQYF. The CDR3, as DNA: TGCGACACTAGTAATATTTTAGCCAAAAACATTCAGTACTTC.

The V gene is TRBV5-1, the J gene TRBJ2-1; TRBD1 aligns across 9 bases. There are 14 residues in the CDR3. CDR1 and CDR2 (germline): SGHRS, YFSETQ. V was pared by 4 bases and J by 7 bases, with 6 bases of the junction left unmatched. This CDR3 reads CASSEWTGVNEQFF. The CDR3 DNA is TGCGCCAGCAGCGAATGGACAGGGGTTAATGAGCAGTTCTTC. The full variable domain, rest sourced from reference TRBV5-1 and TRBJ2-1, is KAGVTQTPRYLIKTRGQQVTLSCSPISGHRSVSWYQQTPGQGLQFLFEYFSETQRNKGNFPGRFSGRQFSNSRSEMNVSTLELGDSALYLCASSEWTGVNEQFFGPGTRLTVL.

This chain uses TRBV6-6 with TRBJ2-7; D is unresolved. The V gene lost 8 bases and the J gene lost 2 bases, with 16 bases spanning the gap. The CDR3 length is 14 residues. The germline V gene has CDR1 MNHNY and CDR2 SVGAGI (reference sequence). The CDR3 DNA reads TGTGCCAGCTCTTCCCGAGGTAGAACCTACGAGCAGTACTTC. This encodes CASSSRGRTYEQYF.

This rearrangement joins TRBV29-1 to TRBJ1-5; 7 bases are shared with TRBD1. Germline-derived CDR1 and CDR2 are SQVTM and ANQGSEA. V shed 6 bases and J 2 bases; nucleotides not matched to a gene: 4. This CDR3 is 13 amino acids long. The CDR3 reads CSVTDRGNQPQHF. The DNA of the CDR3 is TGCAGCGTAACAGACAGGGGCAATCAGCCCCAGCATTTT. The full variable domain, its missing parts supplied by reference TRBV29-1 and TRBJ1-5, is SAVISQKPSRDICQRGTSLTIQCQVDSQVTMMFWYRQQPGQSLTLIATANQGSEATYESGFVIDKFPISRPNLTFSTLTVSNMSPEDSSIYLCSVTDRGNQPQHFGDGTRLSIL.

The CDR3 region is CASSYRDYQETQYF. Written as DNA, the CDR3 is TGTGCCAGCAGCTACCGGGACTATCAAGAGACCCAGTACTTC. This chain connects TRBV5-4 to TRBJ2-5; 7 positions agree with TRBD2. CDR1 SGHNT and CDR2 YYREEE come from the germline V gene (reference sequence). CDR3 length equals 14 residues. V dropped 3 bases and J dropped 2; count of bases not matched to a gene: 4.

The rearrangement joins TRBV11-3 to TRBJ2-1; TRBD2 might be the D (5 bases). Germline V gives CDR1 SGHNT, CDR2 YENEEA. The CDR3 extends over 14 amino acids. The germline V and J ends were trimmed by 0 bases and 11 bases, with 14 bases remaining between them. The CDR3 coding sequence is TGTGCCAGCAGCTTAGATACGAGGGCTAGCCAGCAGTTCTTC. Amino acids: CASSLDTRASQQFF.

As DNA, the CDR3 is TGTGCCAGCAGTGAAAACCGGGGAACTGAAGCTTTCTTT. Its protein is CASSENRGTEAFF. The chain couples TRBV6-1 to TRBJ1-1; D is undetermined. This CDR3 is 13 amino acids long. Between the trimmed V and J ends, which lost 2 bases and 5 bases, there was a span of 9 bases. Germline V lookup: CDR1 MNHNS, CDR2 SASEGT.

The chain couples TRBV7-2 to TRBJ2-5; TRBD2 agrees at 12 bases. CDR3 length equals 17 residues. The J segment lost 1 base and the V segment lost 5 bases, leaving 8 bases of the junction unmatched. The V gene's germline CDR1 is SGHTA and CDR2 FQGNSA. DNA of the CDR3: TGTGCCAGCAGCGCCAGAGGACTAGCGGGATTCCAAGAGACCCAGTACTTC. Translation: CASSARGLAGFQETQYF.

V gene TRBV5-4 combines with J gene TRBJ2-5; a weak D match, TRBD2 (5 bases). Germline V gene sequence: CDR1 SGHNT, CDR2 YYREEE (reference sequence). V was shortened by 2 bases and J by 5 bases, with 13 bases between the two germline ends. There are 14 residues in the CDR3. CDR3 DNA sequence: TGTGCCAGCAGCTTAGAACTAGGAGGCGAGACCCAGTACTTC. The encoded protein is CASSLELGGETQYF.

The DNA for the CDR3 is TGTGCCAGCAGCTTGAAGGCCGGGACTGTCTATGGCTACACCTTC. Translating it yields CASSLKAGTVYGYTF. The chain links TRBV5-8 to TRBJ1-2, with D possibly being TRBD1 (5 bases). CDR3 size: 15 residues. The germline gives CDR1 SGHTS, CDR2 YDEGEE. V shed 1 base and J shed 4 bases, with 14 bases lying between them.

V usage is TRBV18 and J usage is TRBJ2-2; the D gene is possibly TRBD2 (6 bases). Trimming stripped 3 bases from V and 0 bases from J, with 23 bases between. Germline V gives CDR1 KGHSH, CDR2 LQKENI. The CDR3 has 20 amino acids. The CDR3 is CASSPTTVDRLAPNTGELFF. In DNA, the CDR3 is TGTGCCAGCTCACCCACGACAGTCGACCGGCTAGCGCCGAACACCGGGGAGCTGTTTTTT.

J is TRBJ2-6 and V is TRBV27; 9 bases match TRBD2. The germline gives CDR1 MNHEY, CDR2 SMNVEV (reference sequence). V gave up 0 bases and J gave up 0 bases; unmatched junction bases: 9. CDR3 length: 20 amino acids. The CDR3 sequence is CASSLSTSGPRGSGANVLTF. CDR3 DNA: TGTGCCAGCAGTTTATCGACTAGCGGACCACGGGGCTCTGGGGCCAACGTCCTGACTTTC. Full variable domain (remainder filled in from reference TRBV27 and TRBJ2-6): EAQVTQNPRYLITVTGKKLTVTCSQNMNHEYMSWYRQDPGLGLRQIYYSMNVEVTDKGDVPEGYKVSRKEKRNFPLILESPSPNQTSLYFCASSLSTSGPRGSGANVLTFGAGSRLTVL.

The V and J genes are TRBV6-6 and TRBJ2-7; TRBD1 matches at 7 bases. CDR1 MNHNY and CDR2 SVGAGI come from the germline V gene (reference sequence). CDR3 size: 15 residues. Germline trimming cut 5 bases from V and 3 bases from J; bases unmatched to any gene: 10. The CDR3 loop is CASSVLQGTFYEQYF. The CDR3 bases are TGTGCCAGCAGTGTTCTACAGGGGACATTCTACGAGCAGTACTTC.

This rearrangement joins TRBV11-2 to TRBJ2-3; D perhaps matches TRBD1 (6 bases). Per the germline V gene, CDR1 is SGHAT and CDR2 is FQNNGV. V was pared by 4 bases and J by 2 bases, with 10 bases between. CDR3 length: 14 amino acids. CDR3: CASSYGQNTDTQYF. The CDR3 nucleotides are TGTGCCAGCAGCTATGGACAGAACACAGATACGCAGTATTTT.

In nucleotides, the CDR3 is TGTGCCAGTAGTATTCAAAGGGAGGCCTACGAGCAGTACTTC. This sequence encodes CASSIQREAYEQYF. This chain connects TRBV19 to TRBJ2-5; a possible D gene is TRBD2 (6 bases). TRBJ2-7 explains the end of the DNA better; the J call may be wrong. CDR3 length equals 14 residues. The germline V gene has CDR1 LNHDA and CDR2 SQIVND (reference sequence).